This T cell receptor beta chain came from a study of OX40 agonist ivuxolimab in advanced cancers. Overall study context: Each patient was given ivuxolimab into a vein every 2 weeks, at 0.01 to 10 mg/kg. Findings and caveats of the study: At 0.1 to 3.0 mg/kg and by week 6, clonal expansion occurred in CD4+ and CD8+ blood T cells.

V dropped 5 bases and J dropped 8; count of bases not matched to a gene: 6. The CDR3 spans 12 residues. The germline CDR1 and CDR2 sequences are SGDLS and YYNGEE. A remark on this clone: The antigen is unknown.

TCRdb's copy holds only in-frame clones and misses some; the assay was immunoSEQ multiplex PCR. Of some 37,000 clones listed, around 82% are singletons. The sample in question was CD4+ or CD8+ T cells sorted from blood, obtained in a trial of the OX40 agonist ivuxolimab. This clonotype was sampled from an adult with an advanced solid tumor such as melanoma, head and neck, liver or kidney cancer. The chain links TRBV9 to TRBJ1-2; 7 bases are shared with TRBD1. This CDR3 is CASSKQGMGYTF. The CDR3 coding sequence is TGTGCCAGCAGTAAACAGGGGATGGGCTACACCTTC.